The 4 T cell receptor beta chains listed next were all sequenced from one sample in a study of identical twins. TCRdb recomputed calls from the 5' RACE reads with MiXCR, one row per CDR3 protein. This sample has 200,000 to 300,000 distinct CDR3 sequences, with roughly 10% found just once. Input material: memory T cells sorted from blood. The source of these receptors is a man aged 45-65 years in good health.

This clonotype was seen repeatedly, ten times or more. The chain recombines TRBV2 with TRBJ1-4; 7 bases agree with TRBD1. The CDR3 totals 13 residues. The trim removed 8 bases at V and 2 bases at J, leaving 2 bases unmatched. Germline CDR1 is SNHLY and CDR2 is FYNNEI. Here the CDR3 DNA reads TGTGCCAGCTCGGGACAGACTAATGAAAAACTGTTTTTT. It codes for CASSGQTNEKLFF.

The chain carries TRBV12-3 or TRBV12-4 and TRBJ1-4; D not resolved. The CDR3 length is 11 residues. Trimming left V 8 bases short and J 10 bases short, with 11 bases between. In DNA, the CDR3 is TGTGCCAGCTCACAAGGGAGAAAACTGTTTTTT. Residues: CASSQGRKLFF.

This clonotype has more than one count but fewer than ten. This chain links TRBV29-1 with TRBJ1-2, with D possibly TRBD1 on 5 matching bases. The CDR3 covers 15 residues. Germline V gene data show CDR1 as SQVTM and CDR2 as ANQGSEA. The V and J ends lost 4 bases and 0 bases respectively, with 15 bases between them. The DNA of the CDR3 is TGCAGCGTTGTGGGACTGACGTTAGCTAACTATGGCTACACCTTC. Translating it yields CSVVGLTLANYGYTF.

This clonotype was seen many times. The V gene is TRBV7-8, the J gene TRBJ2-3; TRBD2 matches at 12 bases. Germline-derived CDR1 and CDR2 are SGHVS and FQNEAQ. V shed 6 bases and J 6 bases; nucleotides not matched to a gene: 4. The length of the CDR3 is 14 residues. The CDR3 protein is CASRLAGGLDTQYF. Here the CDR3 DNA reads TGTGCCAGCAGACTAGCGGGGGGTTTGGATACGCAGTATTTT.